What follows is one T cell receptor (beta chain) and its context. In Seattle, patients joined the study during active infection and were tracked longitudinally. The CDR3 contains 14 residues. V shed 4 bases and J shed 8 bases, with 18 bases lying between them. Germline CDR1 and CDR2: SGHNT and YYREEE (reference sequence). This specimen comes from a study of blood T cell repertoires in COVID-19. Study at large: Collection of acute and convalescent COVID-19 samples took place in the United States, Italy and Spain. Nucleic acid was either cDNA or gDNA, and it came from T cells, B-cell-depleted T cells, or PBMCs.

This table comes from immunoSEQ multiplex PCR, and its TCRdb copy is limited to in-frame clones, with some not included. Here the sample spans about 350,000 clones, around 90% being singletons. This receptor was taken from a man aged 25 to 45 with COVID-19, enrolled during active disease. The chain carries TRBV5-4 and TRBJ1-2, with unresolved D. The sample comprised peripheral blood. The CDR3 DNA is TGTGCCAGCAGCCGCGCCGGGTCCCAACGGGGCTACACCTTC. Amino acid sequence: CASSRAGSQRGYTF. The full variable domain, rest sourced from reference TRBV5-4 and TRBJ1-2, is ETGVTQSPTHLIKTRGQQVTLRCSSQSGHNTVSWYQQALGQGPQFIFQYYREEENGRGNFPPRFSGLQFPNYSSELNVNALELDDSALYLCASSRAGSQRGYTFGSGTRLTVV.